This record looks at one T cell receptor (beta chain) sequence and its context. This entry comes from a study of blood T cell repertoires in COVID-19. Study-wide context: COVID-19 samples from acute and convalescent phases originated in the United States, Italy and Spain. The cDNA or gDNA used as material had been derived from T cells, B-cell-depleted T cells, or PBMCs.

The length of the CDR3 is 14 residues. Trimming shortened V by 0 bases and J by 5 bases, and 11 bases separated the two germline ends. Looked up from germline, CDR1 is MNHNY and CDR2 is SVGAGI (reference sequence). Per the authors' pipeline: Counts of nucleated cells, estimated from reference gene primer amplification, were obtained. Here immunoSEQ multiplex PCR was the method, and the copy in TCRdb shows in-frame clones only, minus some. The D gene and trimming were derived from the DNA, and the V and J assignments and clone size from that table. The data hold approximately 300,000 clones, with about 89% observed a single time.

This TCR was sampled from a man aged 18 to 30 who had recovered from COVID-19. The genes are TRBV6-6 and TRBJ2-7, with D possibly being TRBD1 (5 bases). The sequencing input was peripheral blood. The CDR3 DNA is TGTGCCAGCAGTTACTCGATGGACACCCACGAGCAGTACTTC. Encoded protein: CASSYSMDTHEQYF.